The clone carrying this T cell receptor beta chain was observed at least ten times. Given a much more abundant clone one base away, this may be a read error. TCR beta CDR3 sequences were amplified from RNA transcripts. The HTBI primer set was used in a first-round RT-PCR of the TCR CDR3. Each CDR3 protein gets one entry after TCRdb re-called the multiplex PCR reads with MiXCR. The table includes hundreds of thousands of distinct CDR3 sequences, roughly 15% detected once. Between the trimmed V and J ends, which lost 5 bases and 2 bases, there was a span of 7 bases. The CDR3 has 13 residues. CDR1 and CDR2 from the germline V gene are SNHLY and FYNNEI. The sample originates from a study of T cells in Graves' hyperthyroidism and ophthalmopathy. Study-level background: Before treatment of any kind, peripheral blood was taken at initial diagnosis.

PBMCs were obtained from about 10 ml fresh peripheral blood. Sequencing was performed on blood. This sequence originates from a woman aged 40 to 50 with Graves' ophthalmopathy. The chain employs TRBV2 and TRBJ1-3; D is perhaps TRBD1 (5 bases). CDR3 bases: TGTGCCAGCAGTCAGGACACTGGAAACACCATATATTTT. It yields the protein CASSQDTGNTIYF.